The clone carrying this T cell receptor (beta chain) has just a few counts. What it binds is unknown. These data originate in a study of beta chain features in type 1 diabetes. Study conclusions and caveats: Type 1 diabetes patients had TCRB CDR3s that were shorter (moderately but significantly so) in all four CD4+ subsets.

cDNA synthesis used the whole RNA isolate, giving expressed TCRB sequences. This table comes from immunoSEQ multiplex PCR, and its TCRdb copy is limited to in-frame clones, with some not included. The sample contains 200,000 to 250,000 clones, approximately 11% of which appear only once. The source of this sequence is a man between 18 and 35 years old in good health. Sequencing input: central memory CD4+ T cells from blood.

CDR3 loop: CAISELGNEKLFF. DNA for the CDR3: TGTGCCATCAGTGAGTTAGGTAATGAAAAACTGTTTTTT. The chain couples TRBV10-3 to TRBJ1-4; D gene uncertain. Deletions cut 1 base from V and 4 bases from J, with 4 bases between. Germline V gene sequence: CDR1 ENHRY, CDR2 SYGVKD. The CDR3 consists of 13 residues.